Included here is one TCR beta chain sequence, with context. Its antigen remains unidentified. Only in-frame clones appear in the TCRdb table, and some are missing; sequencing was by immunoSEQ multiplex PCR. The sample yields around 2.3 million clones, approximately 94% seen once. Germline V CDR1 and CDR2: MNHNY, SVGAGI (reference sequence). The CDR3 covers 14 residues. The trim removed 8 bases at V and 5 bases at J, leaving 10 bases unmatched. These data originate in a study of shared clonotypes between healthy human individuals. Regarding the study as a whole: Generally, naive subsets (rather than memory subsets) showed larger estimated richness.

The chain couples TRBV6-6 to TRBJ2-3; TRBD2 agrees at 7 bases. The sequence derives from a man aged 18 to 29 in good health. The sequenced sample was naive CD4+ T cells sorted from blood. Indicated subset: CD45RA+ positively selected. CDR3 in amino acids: CASSGGNFVDTQYF. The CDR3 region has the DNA TGTGCCAGCTCCGGGGGGAATTTCGTAGATACGCAGTATTTT.